Presented here are 2 T cell receptor beta chains from one specimen sequenced in a study of CD8 T cells in ankylosing spondylitis. Their recognized antigens are unknown. One entry per CDR3 protein, called by TCRdb with MiXCR from the 5' RACE reads. The table has around 890,000 distinct CDR3 sequences, around 11% seen once. Study-wide points: What seemed typical of ankylosing spondylitis blood was a TCR beta motif built from roughly eight highly homologous variants.

Sequenced material: blood, either unsorted or a sorted T cell fraction (not recorded which). These receptors were obtained from a male donor with ankylosing spondylitis.

This clonotype was picked up many times. The V and J genes are TRBV11-2 and TRBJ2-7, with 8 bases that match TRBD1. Germline V gene lookup returns CDR1 SGHAT and CDR2 FQNNGV. This CDR3 has 15 amino acids. The V and J ends lost 5 bases and 3 bases, in that order; junction bases with no gene match: 9. The CDR3 protein is CASSLTRDRLYEQYF. DNA of the CDR3: TGTGCCAGCAGCCTTACTCGGGACAGGCTCTACGAGCAGTACTTC.

As for this clonotype: The CDR3 ends on some other residue instead of the conserved phenylalanine or tryptophan, so this is likely a read error. The chain uses TRBV5-1 and TRBJ1-1; D possibly corresponds to TRBD1 (5 bases). The germline V gene encodes CDR1 SGHRS and CDR2 YFSETQ. V lost 2 bases, J lost 3 bases, and 11 bases lay in between. This CDR3 spans 14 amino acids. CDR3 residues: CASSLMQGDTEAFV. The DNA for the CDR3 is TGCGCCAGCAGCTTAATGCAGGGTGACACTGAAGCTTTCGTT.